This paragraph covers one T cell receptor beta chain sequence. Seattle's cohort entered during active infection and was followed longitudinally. This record belongs to a study of blood T cell repertoires in COVID-19. At the level of the study: Samples of COVID-19 (acute and convalescent) were obtained from the United States, Italy and Spain.

The data were produced by immunoSEQ multiplex PCR, yet TCRdb's version contains in-frame clones alone and is incomplete. The repertoire consists of roughly 220,000 clones, with more than 85% occurring once and the leading ten covering roughly 10%. The length of the CDR3 is 15 residues. Per the germline V gene, CDR1 is SGHVS and CDR2 is FNYEAQ. V was clipped by 0 bases and J by 7 bases, with 12 bases between them. V and J are TRBV7-6 and TRBJ1-4; tentative D call: TRBD1 (5 bases). The sequenced sample consisted of peripheral blood. This TCR came from a woman aged 45-60 years with COVID-19, enrolled during active disease. The CDR3 sequence: CASSLARQGGEKLFF. In DNA, the CDR3 is TGTGCCAGCAGCTTAGCTCGGCAGGGCGGTGAAAAACTGTTTTTT.